This TCR beta chain was captured by sequencing in a study of tissue T cells after allogeneic stem cell transplantation. CDR1 and CDR2 (germline): KGHPV, FQNQEV (reference sequence). Trimming stripped 6 bases from V and 3 bases from J, with 11 bases between. The CDR3 has 14 residues. Profiled with immunoSEQ multiplex PCR; TCRdb holds only in-frame clones, not every one. Seen here are 7,500 to 9,000 clones, around 33% observed once, and the top ten hold 5.1%. There are a few counts of this clone. Germline and genes here are mouse. The CDR3 goes on 1 residue after the read ends, and that part is filled in from the germline J gene. Time point indicated: mouse harvest day 14 after allogeneic transplant. Tail vein injection delivered 10^7 T-cell-depleted bone marrow cells and 10^6 splenic CD5+ T cells. This mouse GVHD model was MHC-mismatched B6 to BALB/c, profiled day 7 or 14.

The sequencing sample was made of skin. The V and J genes are TRBV26 and TRBJ2-2; possibly TRBD1 for D (6 bases). The source is a female BALB/c mouse given C57BL/6 T cells with graft-versus-host disease after an allogeneic hematopoietic cell transplant. This CDR3 reads CASSTGTHTGQLYF. The CDR3 bases that were read are TGTGCCAGCAGCACCGGGACACACACCGGGCAGCTCTAC.